Below, one T cell receptor (beta chain) is given with its context. Its antigen is as yet unknown. The data belong to a study of cytomegalovirus exposure and HLA in healthy donors. PCR amplification relied on 60 Vbeta primers (plus 13 Jbeta primers). Sequenced by immunoSEQ multiplex PCR; TCRdb stores in-frame clones only, minus some. The sample shows over 150,000 clones, roughly 85% of them seen only once. This CDR3 has 15 residues. V lost 2 bases and J lost 3; bases outside the gene matches: 4. Per germline, CDR1 LGHNA and CDR2 YSLEER. Study-level findings and limits: A later analysis found common viral pathogens apparently linked to several of the most significant clusters.

This clonotype originated in a woman between 50 and 59 years old in good health and CMV-seronegative. This chain links TRBV4-3 with TRBJ2-1; 7 positions agree with TRBD1. The sequenced sample was PBMCs. CDR3 nucleotides: TGCGCCAGCAGCCAATCCCGGGACAGCTACAATGAGCAGTTCTTC. It codes for CASSQSRDSYNEQFF.